This is a list of T cell receptor beta chains from one sample in a study of cytomegalovirus exposure and HLA in healthy donors. Sequencing used immunoSEQ multiplex PCR; TCRdb keeps in-frame clones, though not all of them. In the table there are 100,000 to 150,000 clones, about 88% of which are singletons. Sequencing was done on a sample of PBMCs. The receptors stem from a woman under 30 in good health and CMV-seronegative. CDR3s include the opening cysteine and the closing phenylalanine or tryptophan. The D gene is left open where the match is weak. A row's size may be missing; if present it is once, few, many or a size class.

D gene	V gene	clone size	J gene	CDR3 DNA	CDR3 protein
-	TRBV7-6	-	TRBJ2-3	TGTGCCAGCAGCTTAGCGGGGGCCGGGGGACAGAGCACAGATACGCAGTATTTT	CASSLAGAGGQSTDTQYF
TRBD2	TRBV2	-	TRBJ2-5	TGTGCCAGCAGATTGATAGCGGGAGGTCTCTCGGAAGAGACCCAGTACTTC	CASRLIAGGLSEETQYF
TRBD1	TRBV7-9	-	TRBJ1-2	TGTGCCAGCAGCTCGCCAAAGGGACAGGGACATCCTAGGCAGGGCTACACCTTC	CASSSPKGQGHPRQGYTF
-	TRBV29-1	-	TRBJ1-2	TGCAGCGTTGTGGGGGAGGATGGCTACACCTTC	CSVVGEDGYTF
-	TRBV7-2	-	TRBJ1-4	TGTGCCAGCAGCTCGGTACTAAATGAAAAACTGTTTTTT	CASSSVLNEKLFF
TRBD2	TRBV27	-	TRBJ2-1	TGTGCCAGCAGCTCCAGGCTAGCGGGGGGTTACAATGAGCAGTTCTTC	CASSSRLAGGYNEQFF
TRBD2	TRBV5-1	-	TRBJ2-3	TGCGCCAGCAGCTTAATAGCGGGAGGCGCAGATACGCAGTATTTT	CASSLIAGGADTQYF
TRBD2	TRBV28	-	TRBJ2-7	TGTGCCAGCAGTTGGCCCGGACTAGAGGGCTACGAGCAGTACTTC	CASSWPGLEGYEQYF
TRBD2	TRBV28	-	TRBJ2-7	TGTGCCAGCAGTTTCGGGACTATCAAGTACAACAAGCAGTACTTC	CASSFGTIKYNKQYF
TRBD2	TRBV28	-	TRBJ2-5	TGTGCCAGCAGTCCCCGACTAGCGGGGGGTGGGGAGACCCAGTACTTC	CASSPRLAGGGETQYF
-	TRBV6-5	-	TRBJ1-2	TGTGCCAGCAGCCGCGCCGGGATTCCTAACTATGGCTACACCTTC	CASSRAGIPNYGYTF
TRBD2	TRBV6-5	-	TRBJ2-2	TGTGCCATCTCGGGAGGGGATAGCACCGGGGAGCTGTTTTTT	CAISGGDSTGELFF
-	TRBV28	-	TRBJ1-2	TGTGCTTCCCTTGATCTATCGGGCTATGGCTACACCTTC	CASLDLSGYGYTF
TRBD1	TRBV18	-	TRBJ2-7	TGTGCCAGCTCACCAGGGACAGTCTACGAGCAGTACTTC	CASSPGTVYEQYF
TRBD1	TRBV27	-	TRBJ2-3	TGTGCCAGCAGTACCTCCGGGACAGGGGTTGATACGCAGTATTTT	CASSTSGTGVDTQYF
TRBD2	TRBV28	-	TRBJ2-7	TGTGCCAGCATTGGGGCGGGCGGGAGAAGGTTCGAGCAGTACTTC	CASIGAGGRRFEQYF
-	TRBV30	few	TRBJ1-2	TGTGCCTGGAGTGTGGTCGGGAATGGCTACACCTTC	CAWSVVGNGYTF
-	TRBV5-1	-	TRBJ1-1	TGCGCCAGCAGCTTGGAGGTACAGGCCTTGAACACTGAAGCTTTCTTT	CASSLEVQALNTEAFF
-	TRBV6-5	once	TRBJ2-1	TGTGCCAGCAGTTACCGCAGGGGTTACAATGAGCAGTTCTTC	CASSYRRGYNEQFF
-	TRBV27	-	TRBJ1-1	TGTGCCAGCAGTTTATTGGGGGGGCCGACTGAAGCTTTCTTT	CASSLLGGPTEAFF
-	TRBV30	once	TRBJ2-3	TGTGCCACAGGACAACGCACAGATACGCAGTATTTT	CATGQRTDTQYF
-	TRBV2	-	TRBJ2-5	TGTGCCAGCAGCGACAGGGAGACCCAGTACTTC	CASSDRETQYF
TRBD1	TRBV9	-	TRBJ2-1	TGTGCCAGCAGCGCCCGGGACAGGAATTACAATGAGCAGTTCTTC	CASSARDRNYNEQFF
-	TRBV5-5	-	TRBJ1-1	TGTGCCAGCAGCTTGCACCCCAGAATGAACACTGAAGCTTTCTTT	CASSLHPRMNTEAFF
TRBD1	TRBV5-1	-	TRBJ2-3	TGCGCCAGCAGCCCCGGACAGGTCCGTTTTCCAGATACGCAGTATTTT	CASSPGQVRFPDTQYF